This TCR beta chain originates from a study of T-cell memory formation after mild COVID-19. Germline V gives CDR1 SQVTM, CDR2 ANQGSEA. V was clipped by 3 bases and J by 9 bases; unmatched bases: 10. The CDR3 length is 13 residues. TCRdb reprocessed the 5' RACE reads with MiXCR, giving one entry per CDR3 protein. The sample yields roughly 130,000 distinct CDR3 sequences, over 15% seen once. This rearrangement joins TRBV29-1 to TRBJ1-1; 7 bases map to TRBD1. This TCR came from a man between 18 and 35 years old who had mild COVID-19 (a few samples of this study predate the infection). Cell type and time point are not known. The specimen sequenced was PBMCs or a T cell subset sorted from them (not recorded which). The CDR3 nucleotides are TGCAGCGTTGAGGGACAGCTGACTCCTCAAGCTTTCTTT. The encoded protein is CSVEGQLTPQAFF.